The 26 T cell receptor beta chains reported below all come from one sample, sequenced in a study of control samples from healthy donors and cancer patients. Sequencing was performed with immunoSEQ multiplex PCR; in TCRdb, only in-frame clones are kept and a portion is missing. The sample has about 65,000 clones; approximately 90% are singletons. The sample taken for sequencing was PBMCs. Source of these receptors: a woman aged 50 to 60 with colorectal cancer.

The chain uses TRBV19 and TRBJ1-5; D is unresolved. This CDR3 comprises 16 residues. V was shortened by 9 bases and J by 6 bases, with 24 bases between the two germline ends. The germline gives CDR1 LNHDA, CDR2 SQIVND (reference sequence). The CDR3 DNA follows: TGTGCCAGCGGACGGTCCCCGGTTGGGCTAGGTCAGCCCCAGCATTTT. Translating it yields CASGRSPVGLGQPQHF.

This chain joins TRBV12-3 or TRBV12-4 and TRBJ1-1; D gene ambiguous. This CDR3 has 11 residues. V gave up 6 bases and J gave up 7 bases, with 9 bases separating them. The CDR3 loop is CASRSMYEAFF. In DNA form, the CDR3 reads TGTGCCAGCAGATCCATGTATGAAGCTTTCTTT.

The chain carries TRBV28 and TRBJ1-3; 12 nucleotides agree with TRBD1. Germline CDR1 and CDR2: MDHEN and SYDVKM. J was trimmed by 8 bases and V by 3 bases; bases with no gene match: 2. The CDR3 sequence is 14 residues long. DNA for the CDR3: TGTGCCAGCAGTTTGGGACAGGGGGCTGACACCATATATTTT. The encoded protein is CASSLGQGADTIYF.

This sequence joins TRBV7-3 and TRBJ1-1; possible D gene TRBD1, 6 bases. V dropped 5 bases and J dropped 1 base, with 11 bases sitting between them. The CDR3 contains 14 residues. Germline assignment: CDR1 SGHTA and CDR2 FQGTGA. In DNA, the CDR3 is TGTGCCAGCAGCCTGGACAGCCGGAACACTGAAGCTTTCTTT. It is translated as CASSLDSRNTEAFF.

The chain is built from TRBV28 and TRBJ1-5, with 8 bases that match TRBD1. J was trimmed by 4 bases and V by 8 bases; bases with no gene match: 7. The germline V gene has CDR1 MDHEN and CDR2 SYDVKM. The CDR3 contains 14 residues. The CDR3, as DNA: TGTGCCAGCTATAAGGGACAGGAGAATCAGCCCCAGCATTTT. Its translation is CASYKGQENQPQHF.

The rearrangement joins TRBV7-9 to TRBJ2-7, with 8 bases lining up with TRBD1. The CDR3 has 14 amino acids. Germline V CDR1 and CDR2: SEHNR, FQNEAQ (reference sequence). V was clipped by 2 bases and J by 2 bases; unmatched bases: 2. In DNA form, the CDR3 reads TGTGCCAGCAGCTTATCAGGGGGCCCCTACGAGCAGTACTTC. Translating gives CASSLSGGPYEQYF.

This chain uses TRBV6-5 with TRBJ2-3; possibly TRBD1 or TRBD2 for D (5 bases each). V was shortened by 11 bases and J by 0 bases, with 12 bases between the two germline ends. CDR1 and CDR2 from the germline V gene are MNHEY and SVGAGI. The CDR3 contains 13 residues. The CDR3 bases are TGTGCCGGATCTGGGGGAAGCACAGATACGCAGTATTTT. Protein product: CAGSGGSTDTQYF.

The genes are TRBV30 and TRBJ2-3; TRBD2 matches 11 bases. This CDR3 has 15 residues. The V and J ends lost 1 base and 1 base, in that order; junction bases with no gene match: 1. CDR1 is GTSNPN and CDR2 is SVGIG in the germline V gene (reference sequence). Here the CDR3 reads CAWSELAGGTDTQYF. The CDR3 nucleotides are TGTGCCTGGAGTGAACTAGCGGGGGGCACAGATACGCAGTATTTT.

Only one count was recorded for this clone. The V call is TRBV6-6, the J call TRBJ2-6, with TRBD2 matching over 11 bases. Per germline, CDR1 MNHNY and CDR2 SVGAGI (reference sequence). This CDR3 is built from 17 residues. Unmatched junction bases numbered 3, after V lost 5 bases and J lost 0 bases. The CDR3 region is CASSRGLADSGANVLTF. CDR3 in DNA: TGTGCCAGCAGTCGGGGACTAGCGGACTCTGGGGCCAACGTCCTGACTTTC.

V usage is TRBV19 and J usage is TRBJ2-5, with D possibly called TRBD1 or TRBD2 (6 bases each). CDR1 LNHDA and CDR2 SQIVND come from the germline V gene (reference sequence). V was clipped by 5 bases and J by 7 bases, with 17 bases between them. This CDR3 is built from 14 residues. Here the CDR3 reads CASSHREAAATQYF. The DNA of the CDR3 is TGTGCCAGTAGTCACAGGGAGGCGGCAGCGACCCAGTACTTC.

J is TRBJ1-5 and V is TRBV5-1; weak D call: TRBD1 (6 bases). Germline loops: CDR1 SGHRS, CDR2 YFSETQ. V shed 2 bases and J shed 7 bases, with 13 bases lying between them. The CDR3 runs 14 residues. The DNA for the CDR3 is TGCGCCAGCAGCTTAGGACAGCCGGACCAGCCCCAGCATTTT. Protein product: CASSLGQPDQPQHF.

As for this clone: At one of its ends the junction is not consistent with the germline gene, which may arise from a read error. V gene TRBV29-1 combines with J gene TRBJ2-3; TRBD1 aligns across 9 bases. Germline-derived CDR1 and CDR2 are SQVTM and ANQGSEA. The CDR3 has 12 residues. The CDR3 nucleotides are TGCAGCGTTGATAAAGAGGGACAGGGCAATAAGTTT. This translates into CSVDKEGQGNKF.

This rearrangement joins TRBV24-1 to TRBJ1-1; D possibly corresponds to TRBD1 (5 bases). This CDR3 comprises 13 residues. Germline lookup yields CDR1 KGHDR and CDR2 SFDVKD. V was pared by 5 bases and J by 6 bases, with 12 bases between. The CDR3 spells CATSAGQGAEAFF. CDR3 DNA: TGTGCCACCAGTGCGGGGCAGGGCGCTGAAGCTTTCTTT.

This sequence joins TRBV7-3 and TRBJ1-1, with D possibly being TRBD1 (5 bases). V gave up 2 bases and J gave up 6 bases, with 16 bases separating them. The germline gives CDR1 SGHTA, CDR2 FQGTGA. The CDR3 extends over 15 amino acids. The CDR3 spells CASSLLPQGESEAFF. The CDR3 bases are TGTGCCAGCAGCTTACTCCCGCAGGGTGAATCTGAAGCTTTCTTT.

V and J are TRBV9 and TRBJ2-7, with D hard to call. The germline V and J ends were trimmed by 4 bases and 0 bases, with 5 bases remaining between them. The CDR3 has 12 residues. Germline CDR1 SGDLS, CDR2 YYNGEE. In nucleotides, the CDR3 is TGTGCCAGCAGCCCATCCTCCTACGAGCAGTACTTC. Its translation is CASSPSSYEQYF.

This clone showed up just once. The V and J genes are TRBV23-1 and TRBJ2-7; the D is unclear. TRBV23-1 falls under the ORF class, with uncertain function. The CDR3 is 11 amino acids. Trimming stripped 4 bases from V and 3 bases from J, with 4 bases between. CDR3 nucleotide sequence: TGCGCCAGCAGTCGATTCTACGAGCAGTACTTC. Protein sequence: CASSRFYEQYF.

The chain links TRBV5-1 to TRBJ2-7; 7 bases align to TRBD1. This CDR3 is 14 amino acids long. Germline loops: CDR1 SGHRS, CDR2 YFSETQ. V lost 1 base, J lost 5 bases, and 6 bases stayed unmatched. The CDR3 sequence is CASSLRQGENEQYF. In DNA, the CDR3 is TGCGCCAGCAGCTTGAGGCAGGGGGAGAACGAGCAGTACTTC.

As concerns this clone: One end of the junction does not line up with germline, which may come from a read error. The chain has TRBV19 and TRBJ2-7; a weak D match, TRBD1 (6 bases). The germline gives CDR1 LNHDA, CDR2 SQIVND (reference sequence). CDR3 length: 11 amino acids. CDR3 in DNA: TGTGCCAGTAGTGACGGACAGCCTCCCGTCTTC. Its protein is CASSDGQPPVF.

The V gene is TRBV9, the J gene TRBJ2-1, with TRBD2 matching 8 bases. The germline V gene has CDR1 SGDLS and CDR2 YYNGEE. The length of the CDR3 is 15 residues. The junction had 3 bases not matched to a gene; V was cut back by 0 bases and J by 4 bases. DNA of the CDR3: TGTGCCAGCAGCGTAGCGGCTAGCGGGTACAATGAGCAGTTCTTC. Its translation: CASSVAASGYNEQFF.

This sequence joins TRBV11-2 and TRBJ1-1; the D is unclear. Germline V gives CDR1 SGHAT, CDR2 FQNNGV. The CDR3 covers 16 residues. Trimming shortened V by 1 base and J by 4 bases, and 16 bases separated the two germline ends. In DNA form, the CDR3 reads TGTGCCAGCAGCTTAGGGCCGCGGGTGGAGGTCACTGAAGCTTTCTTT. Residues: CASSLGPRVEVTEAFF.

CDR3: CASSLGSGAAYEQYF. In nucleotides, the CDR3 is TGCGCCAGCAGCTTGGGGTCGGGAGCGGCCTACGAGCAGTACTTC. The rearrangement uses TRBV5-1 and TRBJ2-7; D perhaps matches TRBD2 (6 bases). This CDR3 has 15 amino acids. The germline gives CDR1 SGHRS, CDR2 YFSETQ. The V and J ends lost 0 bases and 2 bases respectively, with 12 bases between them.

This clone was observed a few times. The rearrangement uses TRBV19 and TRBJ1-3; D not resolved. The germline gives CDR1 LNHDA, CDR2 SQIVND (reference sequence). Trimming shortened V by 7 bases and J by 1 base, and 17 bases separated the two germline ends. This CDR3 has 16 amino acids. The CDR3 DNA is TGTGCCAGTATTGGTATTCTAACCGGGTCTGGAAACACCATATATTTT. Its protein is CASIGILTGSGNTIYF. The full variable domain, completed using reference TRBV19 and TRBJ1-3, is DGGITQSPKYLFRKEGQNVTLSCEQNLNHDAMYWYRQDPGQGLRLIYYSQIVNDFQKGDIAEGYSVSREKKESFPLTVTSAQKNPTAFYLCASIGILTGSGNTIYFGEGSWLTVV.

The chain links TRBV28 to TRBJ1-2, with 9 bases that match TRBD1. Germline V gene lookup returns CDR1 MDHEN and CDR2 SYDVKM. The V segment lost 8 bases and the J segment 5 bases; nucleotides outside the gene matches: 6. This CDR3 is built from 13 residues. This CDR3 reads CASFDRGGYGYTF. CDR3 DNA sequence: TGTGCCAGCTTCGACAGGGGGGGATATGGCTACACCTTC.

The table lists this clone with a count of one. This sequence joins TRBV30 and TRBJ1-1; D is unresolved. Germline CDR1 is GTSNPN and CDR2 is SVGIG (reference sequence). The CDR3 extends over 13 amino acids. The V gene lost 0 bases and the J gene lost 0 bases, with 5 bases spanning the gap. CDR3 sequence: CAWSVSMNTEAFF. The DNA of the CDR3 is TGTGCCTGGAGTGTGAGCATGAACACTGAAGCTTTCTTT.

This clone was recorded a few times. CDR3 sequence: CASGGETEQYF. DNA for the CDR3: TGTGCCAGCGGGGGGGAGACCGAGCAGTACTTC. The gene calls are TRBV2 and TRBJ2-7; 7 nucleotides agree with TRBD2. The CDR3 is made up of 11 amino acids. The V gene's germline CDR1 is SNHLY and CDR2 FYNNEI. V shed 8 bases and J 6 bases; nucleotides not matched to a gene: 4.

The V gene is TRBV6-4, the J gene TRBJ2-3, with D possibly TRBD1 on 6 matching bases. Germline loops: CDR1 MRHNA, CDR2 SNTAGT. The CDR3 runs 14 residues. Deletions cut 4 bases from V and 4 bases from J, with 12 bases between. CDR3 nucleotide sequence: TGTGCCAGCAGTGCCGAACAGGGTTCAGATACGCAGTATTTT. Its protein product is CASSAEQGSDTQYF.